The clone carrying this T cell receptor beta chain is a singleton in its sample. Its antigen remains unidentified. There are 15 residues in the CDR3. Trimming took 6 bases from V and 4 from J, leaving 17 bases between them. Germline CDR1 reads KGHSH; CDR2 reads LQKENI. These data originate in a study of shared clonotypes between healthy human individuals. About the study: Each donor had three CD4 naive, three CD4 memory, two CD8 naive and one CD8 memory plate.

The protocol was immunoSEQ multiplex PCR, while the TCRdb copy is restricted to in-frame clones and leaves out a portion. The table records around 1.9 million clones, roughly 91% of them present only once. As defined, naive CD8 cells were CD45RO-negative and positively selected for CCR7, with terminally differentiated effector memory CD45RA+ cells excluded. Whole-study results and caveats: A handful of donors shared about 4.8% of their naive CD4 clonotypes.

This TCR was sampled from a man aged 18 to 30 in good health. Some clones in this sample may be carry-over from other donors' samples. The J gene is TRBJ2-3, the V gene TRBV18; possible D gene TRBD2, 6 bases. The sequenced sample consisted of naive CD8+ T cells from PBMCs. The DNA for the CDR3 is TGTGCCAGCTCGCGGACCGGGAGTCGCGCAGATACGCAGTATTTT. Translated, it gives CASSRTGSRADTQYF.